This T cell receptor beta chain was observed in a study of T cells in Graves' hyperthyroidism and ophthalmopathy. Study information: Pretreatment peripheral blood was obtained at initial diagnosis.

Not enrolled were patients with uncontrolled infection, other autoimmune disease, pregnancy or lactation. The PBMCs were sourced from fresh peripheral blood (about 10 ml). The TCR beta CDR3 regions underwent amplification using RNA transcripts as the source. The study used the HTBI primer set for a first-round RT-PCR of the TCR CDR3. Each CDR3 protein is one row after TCRdb ran MiXCR on the multiplex PCR reads. This table has 650,000 to 850,000 distinct CDR3 sequences, about 19% appearing once. V was trimmed by 5 bases and J by 6 bases, leaving 16 bases between them. Germline V gives CDR1 ENHRY, CDR2 SYGVKD. CDR3 length: 15 residues.

V is TRBV10-3 and J is TRBJ1-4, with D perhaps TRBD1 (5 bases). This clonotype was obtained from a woman in her 50s with Graves' hyperthyroidism that later progressed to Graves' ophthalmopathy. The sample comprised blood. In DNA, the CDR3 is TGTGCCATCAGTTCACGGGGGAGTCAGGATGAAAAACTGTTTTTT. Protein: CAISSRGSQDEKLFF.